This is a list of T cell receptor beta chains from one sample in a study of blood T cells in healthy people across ages. TCRdb re-derived calls from the 5' RACE reads in MiXCR, one entry per CDR3 protein. The data show about 1.5 million distinct CDR3 sequences, with less than 45% seen just once and 4% held by the top ten. Source material: blood. The source is a young woman in good health. Both conserved end residues are part of each CDR3. Only part of the rows carry a size: once, few, many, or a class if the clone is expanded.

j_gene | abundance | v_gene | CDR3aa
TRBJ1-2 | - | TRBV7-2 | CASSSGQGWVYTF
TRBJ1-1 | - | TRBV29-1 | CSVELQQMNTEAFF
TRBJ1-1 | - | TRBV29-1 | CSGDRGRGSTEAFF
TRBJ2-1 | - | TRBV3-1 | CASSQGIAGGAYNEQFF
TRBJ2-7 | - | TRBV20-1 | CSARDRGVEQYF
TRBJ2-7 | few | TRBV12-3/TRBV12-4 | CASRWTGAYEQYF
TRBJ2-3 | few | TRBV28 | CASTSERSFTDTQYF
TRBJ2-3 | many | TRBV20-1 | CSARQGMTDTQYF
TRBJ2-5 | - | TRBV6-5 | CASPRQGSQETQYF
TRBJ1-1 | - | TRBV6-4 | CASSDVEGGPEAFF
TRBJ1-4 | - | TRBV5-1 | CASSRGTEKLFF
TRBJ2-7 | few | TRBV27 | CASSMGLAGVYEQYF
TRBJ1-2 | few | TRBV20-1 | CSDGQGPTTYGYTF
TRBJ2-7 | - | TRBV20-1 | CSASLPQDRRYEQYF
TRBJ2-1 | - | TRBV5-6 | CASRLRGGHNEQFF
- | few | TRBV20-1 | CSARDPFTRGNPYEQYF
TRBJ2-7 | - | TRBV27 | CASSPWTGGDEQYF
TRBJ2-7 | once | TRBV7-2 | CASSFPPSGTSGKSSYEQYF
TRBJ2-7 | - | TRBV7-2 | CASSLMLTNGKDEQYF
TRBJ1-1 | - | TRBV29-1 | CSVAQVMNTEAFF
TRBJ2-1 | - | TRBV29-1 | CSGLLRTSGHYIEQFF
TRBJ1-2 | few | TRBV12-3/TRBV12-4 | CASSFGEGSYTF
TRBJ2-3 | - | TRBV5-1 | CASSPITSDTQYF
TRBJ1-4 | - | TRBV29-1 | CSVIDRAGRGLFF
TRBJ2-1 | - | TRBV2 | CASSEPNGDHNEQFF
TRBJ1-2 | few | TRBV12-3/TRBV12-4 | CASSLAGTGGNYGYTF
TRBJ2-1 | few | TRBV5-1 | CASSTAGGSYNEQFF
TRBJ2-1 | - | TRBV28 | CASSIRVPYNEQFF
TRBJ2-6 | - | TRBV27 | CASSLQSSGANVLTF
TRBJ1-6 | - | TRBV6-5 | CAGSPLGPYNSPLHF
TRBJ1-1 | few | TRBV29-1 | CSTSLGASIEAFF
TRBJ2-6 | many | TRBV7-2 | CASSLGTGLSGANVLTF
TRBJ1-2 | few | TRBV20-1 | CSARDRRGRDGYTF
TRBJ2-3 | few | TRBV12-3/TRBV12-4 | CASILNGSSTDTQYF
TRBJ1-2 | few | TRBV5-6 | CASSEQTGFYGYTF
TRBJ2-3 | few | TRBV4-3 | CASSQATAAIGTDTQYF
TRBJ1-5 | - | TRBV25-1 | CASSEDRDSNQPQHF
TRBJ2-7 | many | TRBV7-2 | CASSFTGVYEQYF
TRBJ2-5 | - | TRBV27 | CASKTGAIQETQYF
TRBJ2-7 | - | TRBV7-9 | CASSSGRSNEQYF
- | few | TRBV7-3 | CASSFSSQRQETQYF